The clone carrying this T cell receptor (beta chain) appeared many times. The data stem from a study of Graves' ophthalmopathy and Graves' hyperthyroidism. Scientists amplified the TCR beta CDR3 regions from RNA transcripts. First-round RT-PCR employed HTBI primers, with a second-round multiplex PCR after it. From the multiplex PCR reads, TCRdb called clonotypes with MiXCR, one entry per CDR3 protein. Of approximately 700,000 distinct CDR3 sequences in the sample, 40% were seen once. Trimming took 3 bases from V and 1 from J, leaving 9 bases between them. The CDR3 extends over 14 amino acids. Pregnancy or lactation, uncontrolled infections and other autoimmune diseases were grounds for excluding patients. Clinical symptoms, serum thyroxine, TRAb, thyroid ultrasound and orbital computed tomography formed the basis of diagnosis.

Material for sequencing was peripheral blood. This receptor was identified in an adult man with Graves' ophthalmopathy. The rearrangement links TRBV12-3 or TRBV12-4 to TRBJ1-1; D is unclear. CDR3 sequence (DNA): TGTGCCAGCAGTTTGTCGGTGGGGAACACTGAAGCTTTCTTT. Amino acids: CASSLSVGNTEAFF.